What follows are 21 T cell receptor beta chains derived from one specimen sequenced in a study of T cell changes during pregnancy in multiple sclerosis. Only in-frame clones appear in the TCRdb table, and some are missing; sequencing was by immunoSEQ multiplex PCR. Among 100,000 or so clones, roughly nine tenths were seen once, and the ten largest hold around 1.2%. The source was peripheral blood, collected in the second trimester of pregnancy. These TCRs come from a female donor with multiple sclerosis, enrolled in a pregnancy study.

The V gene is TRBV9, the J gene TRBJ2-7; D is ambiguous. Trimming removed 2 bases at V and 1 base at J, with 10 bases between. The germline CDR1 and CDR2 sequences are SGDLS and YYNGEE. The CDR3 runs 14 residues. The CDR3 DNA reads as TGTGCCAGCAGCGTTGGAGCATTGTCCTACGAGCAGTACTTC. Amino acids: CASSVGALSYEQYF.

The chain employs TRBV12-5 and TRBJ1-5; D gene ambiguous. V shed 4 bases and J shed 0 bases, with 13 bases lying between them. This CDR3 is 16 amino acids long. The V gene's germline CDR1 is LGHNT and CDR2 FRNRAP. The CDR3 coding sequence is TGTGCTAGTGGTTGGATAGGAAACTATAGCAATCAGCCCCAGCATTTT. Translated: CASGWIGNYSNQPQHF.

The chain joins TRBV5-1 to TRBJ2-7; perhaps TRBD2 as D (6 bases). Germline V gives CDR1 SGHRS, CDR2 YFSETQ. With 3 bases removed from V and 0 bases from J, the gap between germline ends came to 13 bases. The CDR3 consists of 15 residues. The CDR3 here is CASSSRDSSSYEQYF. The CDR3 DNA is TGCGCCAGCAGCTCCCGGGACTCAAGCTCCTACGAGCAGTACTTC. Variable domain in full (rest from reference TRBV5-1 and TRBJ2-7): KAGVTQTPRYLIKTRGQQVTLSCSPISGHRSVSWYQQTPGQGLQFLFEYFSETQRNKGNFPGRFSGRQFSNSRSEMNVSTLELGDSALYLCASSSRDSSSYEQYFGPGTRLTVT.

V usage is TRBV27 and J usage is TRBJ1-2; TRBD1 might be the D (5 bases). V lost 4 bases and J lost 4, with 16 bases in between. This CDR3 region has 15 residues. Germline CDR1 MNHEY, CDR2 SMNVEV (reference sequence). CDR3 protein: CASSSGGQGSYGYTF. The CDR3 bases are TGTGCCAGCAGTTCAGGTGGGCAGGGATCCTATGGCTACACCTTC.

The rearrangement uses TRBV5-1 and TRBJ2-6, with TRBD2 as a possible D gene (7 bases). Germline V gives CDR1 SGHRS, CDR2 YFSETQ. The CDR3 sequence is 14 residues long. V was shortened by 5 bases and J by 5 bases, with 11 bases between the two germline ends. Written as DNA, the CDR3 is TGCGCCAGCAGTAGGGGGGGCAGGGCCAACGTCCTGACTTTC. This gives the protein CASSRGGRANVLTF.

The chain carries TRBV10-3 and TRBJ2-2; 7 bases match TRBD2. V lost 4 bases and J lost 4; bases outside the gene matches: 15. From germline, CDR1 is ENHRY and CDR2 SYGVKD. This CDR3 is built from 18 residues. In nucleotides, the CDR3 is TGTGCCATCAGTGGAAGACTTAACCAGCGGGGTGGCACCGGGGAGCTGTTTTTT. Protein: CAISGRLNQRGGTGELFF.

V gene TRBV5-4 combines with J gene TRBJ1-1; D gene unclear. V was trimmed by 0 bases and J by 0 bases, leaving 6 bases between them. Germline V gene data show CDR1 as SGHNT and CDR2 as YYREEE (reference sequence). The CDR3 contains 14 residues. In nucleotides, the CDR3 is TGTGCCAGCAGCTTGGGCGAAATGAACACTGAAGCTTTCTTT. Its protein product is CASSLGEMNTEAFF. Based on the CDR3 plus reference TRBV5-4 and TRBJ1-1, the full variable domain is ETGVTQSPTHLIKTRGQQVTLRCSSQSGHNTVSWYQQALGQGPQFIFQYYREEENGRGNFPPRFSGLQFPNYSSELNVNALELDDSALYLCASSLGEMNTEAFFGQGTRLTVV.

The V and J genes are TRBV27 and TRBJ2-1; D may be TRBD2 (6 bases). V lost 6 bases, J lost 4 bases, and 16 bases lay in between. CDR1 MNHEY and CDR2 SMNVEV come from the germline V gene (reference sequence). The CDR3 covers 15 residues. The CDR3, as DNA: TGTGCCAGCAGCCACGGGGCGGGGCCATACAATGAGCAGTTCTTC. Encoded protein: CASSHGAGPYNEQFF.

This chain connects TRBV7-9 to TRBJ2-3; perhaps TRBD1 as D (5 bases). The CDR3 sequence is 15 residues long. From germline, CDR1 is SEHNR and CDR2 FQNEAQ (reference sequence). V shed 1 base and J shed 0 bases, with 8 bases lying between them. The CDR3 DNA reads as TGTGCCAGCAGCTTAGATGGGGCCAGCACAGATACGCAGTATTTT. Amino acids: CASSLDGASTDTQYF.

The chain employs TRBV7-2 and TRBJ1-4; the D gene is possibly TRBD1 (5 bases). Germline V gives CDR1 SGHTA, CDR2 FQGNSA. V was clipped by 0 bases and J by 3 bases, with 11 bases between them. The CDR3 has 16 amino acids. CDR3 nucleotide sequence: TGTGCCAGCAGCTTAGCGCAGGGTGGGGCTAATGAAAAACTGTTTTTT. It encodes CASSLAQGGANEKLFF.

DNA for the CDR3: TGTGCCAGCAGCGTAGGTCTAGCGATAGATACGCAGTATTTT. Translation gives CASSVGLAIDTQYF. This chain uses TRBV9 with TRBJ2-3; D may be TRBD2 (6 bases). The germline V gene encodes CDR1 SGDLS and CDR2 YYNGEE. The CDR3 length is 14 residues. V was shortened by 0 bases and J by 5 bases, with 10 bases between the two germline ends.

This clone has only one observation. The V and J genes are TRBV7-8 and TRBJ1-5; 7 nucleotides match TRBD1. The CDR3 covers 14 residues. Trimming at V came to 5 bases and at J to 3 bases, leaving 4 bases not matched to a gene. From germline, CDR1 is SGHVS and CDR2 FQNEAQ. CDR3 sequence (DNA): TGTGCCAGCAGCCGAGGGACAGACAATCAGCCCCAGCATTTT. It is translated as CASSRGTDNQPQHF.

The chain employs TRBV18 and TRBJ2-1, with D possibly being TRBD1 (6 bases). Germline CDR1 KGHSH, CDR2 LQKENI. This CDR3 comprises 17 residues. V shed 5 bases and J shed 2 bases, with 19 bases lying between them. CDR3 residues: CASSSTGFGGPYNEQFF. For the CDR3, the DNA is TGTGCCAGCTCATCGACAGGTTTTGGTGGGCCCTACAATGAGCAGTTCTTC.

CDR3 sequence (DNA): TGTGCCAGCAGTTACTCGATGGCGCTAGCGGGCACCACCCAGTACTTC. Protein sequence: CASSYSMALAGTTQYF. The chain links TRBV6-5 to TRBJ2-5, with TRBD2 identical over 8 bases. This CDR3 comprises 16 residues. The germline CDR1 and CDR2 sequences are MNHEY and SVGAGI. V shed 0 bases, J shed 8 bases, and the junction held 11 bases outside the gene matches.

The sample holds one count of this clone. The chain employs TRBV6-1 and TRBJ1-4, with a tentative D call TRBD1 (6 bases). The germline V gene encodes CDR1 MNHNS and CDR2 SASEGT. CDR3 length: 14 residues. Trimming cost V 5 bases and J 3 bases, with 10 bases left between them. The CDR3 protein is CASSRQVSNEKLFF. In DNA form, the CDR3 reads TGTGCCAGCAGTCGACAGGTCTCTAATGAAAAACTGTTTTTT.

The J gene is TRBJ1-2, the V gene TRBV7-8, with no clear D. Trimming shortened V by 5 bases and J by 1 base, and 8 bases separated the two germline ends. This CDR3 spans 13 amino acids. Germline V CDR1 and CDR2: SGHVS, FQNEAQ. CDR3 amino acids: CASSPKVNYGYTF. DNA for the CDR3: TGTGCCAGCAGCCCTAAAGTTAACTATGGCTACACCTTC.

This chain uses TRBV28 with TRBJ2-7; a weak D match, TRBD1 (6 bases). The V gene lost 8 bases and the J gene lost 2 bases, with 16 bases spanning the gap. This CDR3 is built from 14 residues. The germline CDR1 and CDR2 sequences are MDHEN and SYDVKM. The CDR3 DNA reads TGTGCCAGCGTTGAACAGGGAAGGACCTACGAGCAGTACTTC. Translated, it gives CASVEQGRTYEQYF.

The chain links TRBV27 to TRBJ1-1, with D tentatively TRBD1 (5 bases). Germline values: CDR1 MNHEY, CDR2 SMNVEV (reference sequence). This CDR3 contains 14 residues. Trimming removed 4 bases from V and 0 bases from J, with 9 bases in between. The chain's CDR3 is CASSYNRLNTEAFF. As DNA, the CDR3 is TGTGCCAGCAGTTACAACAGGTTGAACACTGAAGCTTTCTTT.

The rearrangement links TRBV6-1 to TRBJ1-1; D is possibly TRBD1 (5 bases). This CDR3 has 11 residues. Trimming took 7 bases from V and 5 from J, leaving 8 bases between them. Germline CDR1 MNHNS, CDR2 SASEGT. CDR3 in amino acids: CASMPGTEAFF. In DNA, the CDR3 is TGTGCCAGCATGCCAGGGACTGAAGCTTTCTTT.

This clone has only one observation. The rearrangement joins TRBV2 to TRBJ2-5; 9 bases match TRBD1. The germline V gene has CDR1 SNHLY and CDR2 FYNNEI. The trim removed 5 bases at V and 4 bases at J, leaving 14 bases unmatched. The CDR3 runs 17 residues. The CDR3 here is CASSKHRDRVDPETQYF. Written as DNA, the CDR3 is TGTGCCAGCAGTAAACACCGGGACAGGGTTGACCCAGAGACCCAGTACTTC.

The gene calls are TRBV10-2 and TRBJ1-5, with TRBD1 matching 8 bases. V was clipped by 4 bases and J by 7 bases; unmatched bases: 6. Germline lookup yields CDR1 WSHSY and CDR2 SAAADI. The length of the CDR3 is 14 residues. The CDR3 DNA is TGCGCCAGCAGTGCACAGGGGGGAAACCAGCCCCAGCATTTT. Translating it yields CASSAQGGNQPQHF.